This record looks at one TCR beta chain sequence and its context. What it binds is not known. It was with 60 Vbeta and 13 Jbeta primers that the PCR ran. Method: immunoSEQ multiplex PCR; TCRdb's copy keeps in-frame clones and lacks some. The data show about 160,000 clones, with approximately 70% seen just once and about 7% held by the top ten. The sample is drawn from a study of cytomegalovirus exposure and HLA in healthy donors. General study points: Later analysis demonstrated an association between a missense DCLRE1C variant and TCR beta V- and J-gene trimming.

The CDR3 has 15 residues. From germline, CDR1 is SGHTA and CDR2 FQGNSA. V lost 1 base and J lost 0; bases outside the gene matches: 1. This sequence was found in a man aged 40-49 years in good health and CMV-seropositive. The sequenced material came from PBMCs. This chain joins TRBV7-2 and TRBJ2-3; 7 bases are a match to TRBD1. The CDR3 here is CASSLEGASTDTQYF. Here the CDR3 DNA reads TGTGCCAGCAGCTTAGAGGGGGCTAGCACAGATACGCAGTATTTT.